This T cell receptor beta chain was observed in a study of beta chain features in type 1 diabetes. On the study more broadly: Patient and healthy donor groups were alike in age, gender and cell yields. General study findings and limits: Researchers report that Type 1 diabetes patients had moderately but significantly shorter TCRB CDR3s across all four CD4+ subsets. Any HLA effect on TCRB rearrangement was left unresolved by small sub-analyses. Highly expressing activated T cells could be over-counted with a cDNA template. Sampled from patients, naive, central memory and Treg TCRB repertoires appeared more similar than those sampled from healthy donors.

There are a few counts of this clone. As yet, its antigen is unknown. The V gene's germline CDR1 is SEHNR and CDR2 FQNEAQ (reference sequence). CDR3 length: 16 residues. Unmatched junction bases numbered 10, after V lost 3 bases and J lost 5 bases. Of the isolated RNA, all was reverse transcribed, and so the sequenced material was expressed TCRB transcripts. Sequencing was performed with immunoSEQ multiplex PCR; in TCRdb, only in-frame clones are kept and a portion is missing. Altogether approximately 57,000 clones are present, approximately 52% being singletons, with the ten largest covering around 2.5%.

Sequences were obtained from Tregs from blood. The chain uses TRBV7-9 and TRBJ1-1, with 9 bases lining up with TRBD1. The clonotype comes from a woman between 40 and 55 years old with type 1 diabetes. CDR3 loop: CASSFRKQGAGTEAFF. The CDR3 DNA is TGTGCCAGCAGCTTCAGAAAACAGGGGGCTGGGACTGAAGCTTTCTTT.